This T cell receptor (beta chain) was found in a study of T-cell reconstitution after alpha-beta-depleted transplantation in children. Germline CDR1 is LGHDT and CDR2 is YNNKEL (reference sequence). V was pared by 3 bases and J by 4 bases, with 19 bases between. The CDR3 length is 18 residues. This clonotype has ten or more counts. Its antigen is undetermined. Study-wide results and limits: Diversity and T-cell counts at one year after transplant derived mostly from new T cells. Several hundred expanded graft clones reportedly were the source of alpha-beta T cells about two months after transplant. Several patients had high TCRbeta diversity at day 60; it came from surviving recipient T cells and thymic progenitors.

A TCRbeta library incorporating unique molecular identifiers was prepared. TCRdb processed the PCR reads anew with MiXCR; each CDR3 protein has one entry. The sample shows some 300,000 distinct CDR3 sequences, around 7.3% of them seen only once. The V gene is TRBV3-1, the J gene TRBJ2-6; maybe TRBD1 (6 bases). The receptor was isolated from a female patient aged 2-10 years who had a stem cell transplant for Fanconi anemia, so the T cells may come from the graft donor. The material was peripheral blood, obtained 360 days after TCRalphabeta/CD19-depleted stem cell transplant. The CDR3 region is CASSHGLSPTGGANVLTF. The DNA for the CDR3 is TGTGCCAGCAGCCATGGATTATCCCCGACAGGAGGGGCCAACGTCCTGACTTTC.